This note documents a single T cell receptor (beta chain) sequence. This sample was taken from a study of blood T cell repertoires in COVID-19. V lost 1 base, J lost 0 bases, and 9 bases lay in between. The germline gives CDR1 SGHTS, CDR2 YDEGEE. The CDR3 sequence is 15 residues long. Sequencing was performed with immunoSEQ multiplex PCR; in TCRdb, only in-frame clones are kept and a portion is missing. This sample has under 150,000 clones; almost 85% occur once, and the top ten carry about 5.5%. The cohort comprised adults aged roughly 18 to 95 years residing in approximately 22 US areas. Researchers sorted participants into cohorts using their self-reported clinical history.

The specimen was PBMCs or T cells enriched from blood (not recorded which). The TCR originated in a man in his forties with acute COVID-19. The rearrangement links TRBV5-8 to TRBJ2-3; D is unclear. As DNA, the CDR3 is TGTGCCAGCAGCTTGCGAGGAACTAGCACAGATACGCAGTATTTT. Amino acid sequence: CASSLRGTSTDTQYF.